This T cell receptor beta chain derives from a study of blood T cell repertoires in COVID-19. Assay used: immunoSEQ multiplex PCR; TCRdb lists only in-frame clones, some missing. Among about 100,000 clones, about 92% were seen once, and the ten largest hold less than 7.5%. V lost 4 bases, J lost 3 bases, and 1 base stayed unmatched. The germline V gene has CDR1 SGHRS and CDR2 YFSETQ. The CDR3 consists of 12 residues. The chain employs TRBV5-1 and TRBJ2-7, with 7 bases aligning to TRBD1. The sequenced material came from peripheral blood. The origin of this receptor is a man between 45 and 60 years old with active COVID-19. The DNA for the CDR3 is TGCGCCAGCAGCCGGGACAGCTACGAGCAGTACTTC. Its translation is CASSRDSYEQYF. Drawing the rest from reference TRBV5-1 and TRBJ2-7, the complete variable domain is KAGVTQTPRYLIKTRGQQVTLSCSPISGHRSVSWYQQTPGQGLQFLFEYFSETQRNKGNFPGRFSGRQFSNSRSEMNVSTLELGDSALYLCASSRDSYEQYFGPGTRLTVT.